This passage covers 30 T cell receptor beta chains from one sample sequenced in a study of T cell responses to AZD1222 COVID-19 vaccine. The data were produced by immunoSEQ multiplex PCR, yet TCRdb's version contains in-frame clones alone and is incomplete. The data show roughly 150,000 clones, roughly 89% seen once. The source material was peripheral blood, sampled on day 0 of AZD1222 vaccination. These receptors all stem from an adult in good health.

The chain employs TRBV19 and TRBJ2-3; TRBD2 is a possible D gene (5 bases). V lost 10 bases and J lost 5, with 25 bases in between. CDR3 length: 16 residues. The V gene's germline CDR1 is LNHDA and CDR2 SQIVND (reference sequence). In DNA form, the CDR3 reads TGTGCCACCAAGAGCCAACTAGAGAGAGTAAGAGATACGCAGTATTTT. Residues: CATKSQLERVRDTQYF.

The CDR3 loop is CASSQGRGRGVNEQYF. In nucleotides, the CDR3 is TGTGCCAGCAGCCAAGGTCGAGGCAGGGGTGTGAACGAGCAGTACTTC. The chain is built from TRBV3-1 (or the pseudogene TRBV3-2) and TRBJ2-7; maybe TRBD1 (6 bases). The V gene's germline CDR1 is LGHDT and CDR2 YNNKEL (reference sequence). The CDR3 consists of 16 residues. Deletions cut 1 base from V and 5 bases from J, with 18 bases between.

The V gene is TRBV7-8, the J gene TRBJ2-1; TRBD2 matches 10 bases. CDR3 length: 17 residues. CDR1 and CDR2 from the germline V gene are SGHVS and FQNEAQ. V dropped 4 bases and J dropped 3; count of bases not matched to a gene: 9. This CDR3 is CASSSKTGLAFYNEQFF. CDR3 DNA: TGTGCCAGCAGCTCTAAAACGGGACTAGCGTTCTACAATGAGCAGTTCTTC. Using reference TRBV7-8 and TRBJ2-1 for the parts outside the CDR3, the full variable domain is GAGVSQSPRYKVAKRGQDVALRCDPISGHVSLFWYQQALGQGPEFLTYFQNEAQLDKSGLPSDRFFAERPEGSVSTLKIQRTQQEDSAVYLCASSSKTGLAFYNEQFFGPGTRLTVL.

The chain carries TRBV5-8 and TRBJ2-1, with 9 bases fitting TRBD2. V trimming: 0 bases; J trimming: 4 bases; junction bases outside the gene matches: 2. There are 15 residues in the CDR3. Germline lookup yields CDR1 SGHTS and CDR2 YDEGEE. CDR3 amino acids: CASSLGLAEYNEQFF. CDR3 bases: TGTGCCAGCAGCTTGGGACTAGCGGAATACAATGAGCAGTTCTTC.

This clone has only one observation. This chain links TRBV19 with TRBJ1-2, with D hard to call. From germline, CDR1 is LNHDA and CDR2 SQIVND (reference sequence). This CDR3 comprises 14 residues. The V end was cut by 1 base, the J end by 4 bases, with 10 bases between. Written as DNA, the CDR3 is TGTGCCAGTAGTATAGCGAACAGCGCCTATGGCTACACCTTC. The encoded protein is CASSIANSAYGYTF.

The genes are TRBV7-8 and TRBJ1-2; possibly TRBD1 for D (5 bases). The CDR3 contains 14 residues. V was trimmed by 5 bases and J by 4 bases, leaving 14 bases between them. Germline-derived CDR1 and CDR2 are SGHVS and FQNEAQ. CDR3: CASSHVTGPYGYTF. CDR3 DNA sequence: TGTGCCAGCAGCCACGTTACAGGACCCTATGGCTACACCTTC.

The rearrangement uses TRBV5-4 and TRBJ2-3; TRBD2 might be the D (6 bases). The V gene's germline CDR1 is SGHNT and CDR2 YYREEE (reference sequence). V was clipped by 5 bases and J by 3 bases, with 10 bases between them. The CDR3 extends over 13 amino acids. The CDR3 region has the DNA TGTGCCAGCAGGGATAGCGGAACAGATACGCAGTATTTT. Its protein product is CASRDSGTDTQYF.

V gene TRBV15 combines with J gene TRBJ1-1, with D perhaps matching TRBD1 (5 bases). V was clipped by 1 base and J by 5 bases, with 11 bases between them. CDR3 length: 14 amino acids. Germline lookup yields CDR1 LNHNV and CDR2 YYDKDF (reference sequence). The chain's CDR3 is CATSRVQGGTEAFF. The CDR3 DNA reads TGTGCCACCAGCAGAGTTCAGGGAGGGACTGAAGCTTTCTTT.

The chain uses TRBV19 and TRBJ2-1; no definite D call. Germline V gene sequence: CDR1 LNHDA, CDR2 SQIVND (reference sequence). With 5 bases removed from V and 2 bases from J, the gap between germline ends came to 10 bases. This CDR3 has 14 amino acids. The CDR3 nucleotides are TGTGCCAGTAGTCTCGTGGTGACCTACAATGAGCAGTTCTTC. It is translated as CASSLVVTYNEQFF.

This chain joins TRBV28 and TRBJ1-3; tentative D call: TRBD1 (6 bases). Germline CDR1 is MDHEN and CDR2 is SYDVKM. V gave up 7 bases and J gave up 0 bases, with 16 bases separating them. This CDR3 is built from 16 residues. The CDR3 loop reads CASKLSRGNSGNTIYF. CDR3 DNA: TGTGCCAGCAAACTCTCCAGGGGAAACTCTGGAAACACCATATATTTT.

J is TRBJ2-7 and V is TRBV5-1; no clear D. Trimming left V 0 bases short and J 6 bases short, with 13 bases between. CDR1 and CDR2 (germline): SGHRS, YFSETQ. The CDR3 is made up of 14 amino acids. Here the CDR3 reads CASSLESSPLEQYF. The CDR3 DNA sequence: TGCGCCAGCAGCTTGGAATCCTCACCCCTCGAGCAGTACTTC.

The V gene is TRBV10-3, the J gene TRBJ1-1; D not certain. This CDR3 is 17 amino acids long. The V gene lost 0 bases and the J gene lost 3 bases, with 17 bases spanning the gap. The germline V gene has CDR1 ENHRY and CDR2 SYGVKD. The CDR3 bases are TGTGCCATCAGTGAGTCGAAGGTCGGCCGTAGTCACACTGAAGCTTTCTTT. This sequence encodes CAISESKVGRSHTEAFF.

J is TRBJ2-3 and V is TRBV6-6, with 9 positions matching TRBD2. The CDR3 sequence is 21 residues long. The germline gives CDR1 MNHNY, CDR2 SVGAGI (reference sequence). The V and J ends lost 6 bases and 3 bases, in that order; junction bases with no gene match: 25. CDR3 nucleotides: TGTGCCAGCAGCATAGCCCCGATGACTATAGCGGGAGCTGGAGAGACAGATACGCAGTATTTT. This translates into CASSIAPMTIAGAGETDTQYF.

CDR3 bases: TGCAGCGTTACGGGGGCCCGGGAGCAGTACTTC. Its protein product is CSVTGAREQYF. The V gene is TRBV29-1, the J gene TRBJ2-7; the D gene could be TRBD1 or TRBD2 (6 bases each). The CDR3 covers 11 residues. V was shortened by 5 bases and J by 7 bases, with 12 bases between the two germline ends. Germline V gives CDR1 SQVTM, CDR2 ANQGSEA.

The chain employs TRBV11-2 and TRBJ1-4; 8 bases agree with TRBD1. Germline CDR1 and CDR2: SGHAT and FQNNGV. The CDR3 covers 14 residues. The trim removed 5 bases at V and 5 bases at J, leaving 4 bases unmatched. This CDR3 is CASSSPGGNEKLFF. The CDR3 DNA reads TGTGCCAGCAGCAGCCCAGGGGGCAATGAAAAACTGTTTTTT.

The DNA for the CDR3 is TGTGCCAGCAGCCAAAGTAGGGGTGGTGATGGACATTCAGTCAATGAGCAGTTCTTC. It codes for CASSQSRGGDGHSVNEQFF. The chain is built from TRBV14 and TRBJ2-1; D is perhaps TRBD1 (5 bases). V lost 2 bases, J lost 6 bases, and 26 bases lay in between. Germline CDR1 SGHDN, CDR2 FVKESK. The CDR3 is 19 amino acids.

The V and J genes are TRBV6-2 or TRBV6-3 and TRBJ1-2; D is ambiguous. This CDR3 region has 12 residues. Trimming cost V 4 bases and J 4 bases, with 7 bases left between them. CDR1 is MNHEY and CDR2 is SVGEGT in the germline V gene. As DNA, the CDR3 is TGTGCCAGCAGTTCACAGTTCTATGGCTACACCTTC. Translated, it gives CASSSQFYGYTF.

The chain combines TRBV18 with TRBJ2-5; 13 bases align to TRBD2. Germline-derived CDR1 and CDR2 are KGHSH and LQKENI. The CDR3 contains 16 residues. The V and J ends lost 3 bases and 3 bases, in that order; junction bases with no gene match: 4. CDR3 sequence: CASSPGGLAGKETQYF. In nucleotides, the CDR3 is TGTGCCAGCTCACCCGGGGGACTAGCGGGGAAAGAGACCCAGTACTTC.

V is TRBV28 and J is TRBJ2-1, with D unresolved. Trimming took off 4 bases at V and 5 bases at J, with 12 bases between the two ends. CDR3 size: 14 residues. Germline lookup yields CDR1 MDHEN and CDR2 SYDVKM. The CDR3 loop reads CASSSPLNHNEQFF. Here the CDR3 DNA reads TGTGCCAGCAGTTCGCCCCTTAACCACAATGAGCAGTTCTTC. The complete variable domain, with remaining parts taken from reference TRBV28 and TRBJ2-1, reads DVKVTQSSRYLVKRTGEKVFLECVQDMDHENMFWYRQDPGLGLRLIYFSYDVKMKEKGDIPEGYSVSREKKERFSLILESASTNQTSMYLCASSSPLNHNEQFFGPGTRLTVL.

The chain recombines TRBV7-2 with TRBJ2-2, with D hard to call. From germline, CDR1 is SGHTA and CDR2 FQGNSA. CDR3 length: 14 amino acids. The V and J ends lost 7 bases and 3 bases respectively, with 12 bases between them. The CDR3 sequence: CASTLDSHTGELFF. The CDR3 region has the DNA TGTGCCAGCACCCTCGACTCTCACACCGGGGAGCTGTTTTTT.

This clone was found once. This chain joins TRBV7-9 and TRBJ2-5; 14 bases align to TRBD2. There are 16 residues in the CDR3. Per the germline V gene, CDR1 is SEHNR and CDR2 is FQNEAQ (reference sequence). The V gene end was trimmed by 3 bases and the J gene end by 5 bases; junction bases not matched to a gene: 5. The CDR3 sequence: CASSLGTSGRRETQYF. The CDR3 DNA is TGTGCCAGCAGCTTGGGGACTAGCGGGAGAAGGGAGACCCAGTACTTC.

This clone was picked up one time. This sequence joins TRBV19 and TRBJ2-2; 7 bases are a match to TRBD1. J lost 7 bases, V lost 0 bases, and 17 bases had no gene match. CDR1 and CDR2 from the germline V gene are LNHDA and SQIVND (reference sequence). The CDR3 is 19 residues long. This CDR3 is CASSIDYPSTDRAHGELFF. The CDR3 nucleotides are TGTGCCAGTAGTATAGATTACCCATCCACCGACAGGGCCCACGGGGAGCTGTTTTTT.

CDR3 coding DNA: TGTGCCAGCAGTTTAAGCGGGGTTTCCTACAATGAGCAGTTCTTC. Its protein product is CASSLSGVSYNEQFF. The chain is built from TRBV28 and TRBJ2-1; 7 bases are a match to TRBD2. The CDR3 runs 15 residues. The germline gives CDR1 MDHEN, CDR2 SYDVKM. The V gene end was trimmed by 2 bases and the J gene end by 1 base; junction bases not matched to a gene: 2.

V gene TRBV5-1 combines with J gene TRBJ1-1, with D unclear. Germline CDR1 is SGHRS and CDR2 is YFSETQ. The V gene lost 4 bases and the J gene lost 1 base, with 11 bases spanning the gap. This CDR3 has 14 residues. CDR3 nucleotides: TGCGCCAGCAGCCTATTAACAAGGAACACTGAAGCTTTCTTT. Translation: CASSLLTRNTEAFF.

Remarks on this clone: This same CDR3 is encoded by further DNA sequences in the sample. The V call is TRBV19, the J call TRBJ1-5; D gene uncertain. This CDR3 is built from 15 residues. CDR1 LNHDA and CDR2 SQIVND come from the germline V gene (reference sequence). Trimming shortened V by 3 bases and J by 2 bases, and 11 bases separated the two germline ends. CDR3 nucleotide sequence: TGTGCCAGTAGTATTGGGGATTCAGGCAATCAGCCCCAGCATTTT. It specifies CASSIGDSGNQPQHF.

This clone occurred a few times. This chain joins TRBV4-3 and TRBJ1-6; D uncertain. Germline-derived CDR1 and CDR2 are LGHNA and YSLEER. The CDR3 covers 14 residues. Trimming stripped 0 bases from V and 8 bases from J, with 8 bases between. Here the CDR3 DNA reads TGCGCCAGCAGCCAAGAGGGGAGGGATTCACCCCTCCACTTT. This gives the protein CASSQEGRDSPLHF.

This chain links TRBV6-5 with TRBJ2-7; perhaps TRBD1 as D (5 bases). V was trimmed by 2 bases and J by 0 bases, leaving 11 bases between them. CDR3 length: 15 amino acids. Germline V gene data show CDR1 as MNHEY and CDR2 as SVGAGI. The CDR3 sequence is CASSYRGRSSYEQYF. CDR3 DNA: TGTGCCAGCAGTTACAGGGGCCGAAGCTCCTACGAGCAGTACTTC.

This chain connects TRBV9 to TRBJ1-1; D uncertain. The V gene's germline CDR1 is SGDLS and CDR2 YYNGEE. The V and J ends lost 0 bases and 4 bases respectively, with 7 bases between them. This CDR3 region has 13 residues. The chain's CDR3 is CASSVDSSTEAFF. The CDR3 nucleotides are TGTGCCAGCAGCGTAGATTCTAGCACTGAAGCTTTCTTT.

The gene calls are TRBV6-5 and TRBJ2-3, with TRBD1 as a possible D gene (5 bases). Germline CDR1 is MNHEY and CDR2 is SVGAGI. The ends were cut back, 11 bases at V and 0 bases at J, with 6 bases in the middle. This CDR3 spans 11 amino acids. The DNA for the CDR3 is TGTGCCTCAGGGAGCACAGATACGCAGTATTTT. The encoded protein is CASGSTDTQYF.

V usage is TRBV6-2 or TRBV6-3 and J usage is TRBJ2-3; D gene uncertain. Germline V lookup: CDR1 MNHEY, CDR2 SVGEGT. The CDR3 sequence is 15 residues long. V lost 2 bases and J 0 bases, leaving 9 bases between the germline ends. The CDR3 DNA sequence: TGTGCCAGCAGTTACAAGGGCGTTAGCACAGATACGCAGTATTTT. It yields the protein CASSYKGVSTDTQYF.